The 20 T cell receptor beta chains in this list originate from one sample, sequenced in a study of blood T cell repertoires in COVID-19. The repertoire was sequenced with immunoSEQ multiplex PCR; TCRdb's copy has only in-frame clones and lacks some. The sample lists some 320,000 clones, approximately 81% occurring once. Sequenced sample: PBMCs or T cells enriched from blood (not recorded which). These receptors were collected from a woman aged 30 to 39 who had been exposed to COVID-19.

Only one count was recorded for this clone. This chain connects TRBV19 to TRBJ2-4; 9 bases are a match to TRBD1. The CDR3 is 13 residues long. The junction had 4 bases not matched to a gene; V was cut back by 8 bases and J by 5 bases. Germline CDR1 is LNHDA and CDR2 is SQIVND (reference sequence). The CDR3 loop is CASPRTGENIQYF. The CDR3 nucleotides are TGTGCCAGTCCCCGGACAGGGGAAAACATTCAGTACTTC.

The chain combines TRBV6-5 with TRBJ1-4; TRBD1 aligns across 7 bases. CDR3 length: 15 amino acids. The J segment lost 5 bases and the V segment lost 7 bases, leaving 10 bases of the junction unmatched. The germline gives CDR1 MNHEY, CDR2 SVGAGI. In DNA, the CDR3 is TGTGCCAGCAATACACAACAGGGGCGGAATGAAAAACTGTTTTTT. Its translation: CASNTQQGRNEKLFF.

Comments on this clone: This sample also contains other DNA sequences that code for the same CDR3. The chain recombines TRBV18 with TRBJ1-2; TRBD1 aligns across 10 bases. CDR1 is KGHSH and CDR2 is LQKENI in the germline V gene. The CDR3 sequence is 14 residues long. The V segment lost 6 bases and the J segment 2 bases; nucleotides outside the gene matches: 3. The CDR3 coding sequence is TGTGCCAGCTCCCCGGGACAGGGGAACTATGGCTACACCTTC. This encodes CASSPGQGNYGYTF.

CDR3 sequence reads: CASSLGSGGDEKLFF. DNA for the CDR3: TGCGCCAGCAGCTTGGGTTCGGGTGGCGATGAAAAACTGTTTTTT. The rearrangement links TRBV5-1 to TRBJ1-4; D not certain. The ends were cut back, 0 bases at V and 6 bases at J, with 12 bases in the middle. Germline V gives CDR1 SGHRS, CDR2 YFSETQ. There are 15 residues in the CDR3. The full variable domain, in which reference TRBV5-1 and TRBJ1-4 provide the parts outside the CDR3, is KAGVTQTPRYLIKTRGQQVTLSCSPISGHRSVSWYQQTPGQGLQFLFEYFSETQRNKGNFPGRFSGRQFSNSRSEMNVSTLELGDSALYLCASSLGSGGDEKLFFGSGTQLSVL.

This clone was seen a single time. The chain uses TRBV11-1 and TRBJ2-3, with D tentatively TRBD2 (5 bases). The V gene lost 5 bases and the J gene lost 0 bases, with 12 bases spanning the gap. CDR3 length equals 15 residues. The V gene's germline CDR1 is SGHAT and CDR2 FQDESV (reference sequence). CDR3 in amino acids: CASSRTRTSTDTQYF. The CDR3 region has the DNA TGTGCCAGCAGCCGGACGCGGACTAGCACAGATACGCAGTATTTT. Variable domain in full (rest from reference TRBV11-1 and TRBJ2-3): EAEVAQSPRYKITEKSQAVAFWCDPISGHATLYWYRQILGQGPELLVQFQDESVVDDSQLPKDRFSAERLKGVDSTLKIQPAELGDSAMYLCASSRTRTSTDTQYFGPGTRLTVL.

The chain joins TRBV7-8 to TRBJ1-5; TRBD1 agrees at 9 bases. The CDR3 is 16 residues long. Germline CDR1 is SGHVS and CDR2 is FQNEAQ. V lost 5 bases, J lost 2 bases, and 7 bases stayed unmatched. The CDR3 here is CASSRLGQGGNQPQHF. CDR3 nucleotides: TGTGCCAGCAGCCGACTGGGACAGGGAGGCAATCAGCCCCAGCATTTT.

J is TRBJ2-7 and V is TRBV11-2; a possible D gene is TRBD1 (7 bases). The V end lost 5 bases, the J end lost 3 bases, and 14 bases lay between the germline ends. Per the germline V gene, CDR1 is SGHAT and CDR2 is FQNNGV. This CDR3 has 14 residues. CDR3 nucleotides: TGTGCCAGCAGCCCAGGGGGGTGGGACTACGAGCAGTACTTC. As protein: CASSPGGWDYEQYF.

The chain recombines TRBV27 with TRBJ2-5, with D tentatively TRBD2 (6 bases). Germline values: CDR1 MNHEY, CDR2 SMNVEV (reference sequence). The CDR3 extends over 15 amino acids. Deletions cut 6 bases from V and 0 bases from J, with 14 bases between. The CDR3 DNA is TGTGCCAGCAGAGCGGGCTATGCTAACCAAGAGACCCAGTACTTC. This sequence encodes CASRAGYANQETQYF.

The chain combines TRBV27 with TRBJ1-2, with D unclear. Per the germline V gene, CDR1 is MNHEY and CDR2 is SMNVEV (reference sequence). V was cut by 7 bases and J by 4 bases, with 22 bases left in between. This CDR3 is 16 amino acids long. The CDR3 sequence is CASTPVGRGPTYGYTF. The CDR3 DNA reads TGTGCCAGCACCCCTGTTGGGAGAGGGCCGACCTATGGCTACACCTTC.

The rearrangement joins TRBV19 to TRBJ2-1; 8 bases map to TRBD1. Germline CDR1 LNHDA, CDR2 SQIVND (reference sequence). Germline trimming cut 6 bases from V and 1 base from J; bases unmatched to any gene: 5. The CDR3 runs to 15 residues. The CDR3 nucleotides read TGTGCCAGTAGGACAGGGGTACTATCCTACAATGAGCAGTTCTTC. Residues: CASRTGVLSYNEQFF.

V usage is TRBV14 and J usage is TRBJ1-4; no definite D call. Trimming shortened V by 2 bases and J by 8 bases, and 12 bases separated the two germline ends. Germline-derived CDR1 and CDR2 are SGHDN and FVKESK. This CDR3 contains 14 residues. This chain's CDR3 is CASSQPGAGEKLFF. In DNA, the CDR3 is TGTGCCAGCAGCCAACCGGGCGCGGGGGAAAAACTGTTTTTT.

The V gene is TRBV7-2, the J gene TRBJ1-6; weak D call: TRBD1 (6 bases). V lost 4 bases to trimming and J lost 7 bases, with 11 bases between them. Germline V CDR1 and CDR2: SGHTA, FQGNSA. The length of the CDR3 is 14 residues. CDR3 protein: CASSSRTGNSPLHF. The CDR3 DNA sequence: TGTGCCAGCAGCTCCCGAACAGGGAATTCACCCCTCCACTTT.

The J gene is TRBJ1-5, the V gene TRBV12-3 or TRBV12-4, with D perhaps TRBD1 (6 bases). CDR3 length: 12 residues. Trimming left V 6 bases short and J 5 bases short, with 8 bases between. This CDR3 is CASRQGYQPQHF. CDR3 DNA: TGTGCCAGCAGACAGGGATATCAGCCCCAGCATTTT.

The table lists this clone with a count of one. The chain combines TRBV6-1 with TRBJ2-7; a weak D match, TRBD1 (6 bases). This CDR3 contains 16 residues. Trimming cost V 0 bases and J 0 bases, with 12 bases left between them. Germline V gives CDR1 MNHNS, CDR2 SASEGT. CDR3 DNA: TGTGCCAGCAGTGAAGCGCAGGACAGCAGCTCCTACGAGCAGTACTTC. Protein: CASSEAQDSSSYEQYF.

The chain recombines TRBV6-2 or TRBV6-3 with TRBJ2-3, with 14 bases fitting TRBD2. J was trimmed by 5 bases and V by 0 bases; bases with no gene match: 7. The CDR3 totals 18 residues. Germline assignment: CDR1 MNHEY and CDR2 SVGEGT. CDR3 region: CASSYSMTSGGALDTQYF. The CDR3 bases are TGTGCCAGCAGTTACTCGATGACTAGCGGGGGGGCCTTAGATACGCAGTATTTT.

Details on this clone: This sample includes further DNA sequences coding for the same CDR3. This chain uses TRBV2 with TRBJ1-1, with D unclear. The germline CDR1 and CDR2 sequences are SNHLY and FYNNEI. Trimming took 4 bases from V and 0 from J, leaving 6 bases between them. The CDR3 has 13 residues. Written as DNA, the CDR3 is TGTGCCAGCAGTGGGGAGCTGAACACTGAAGCTTTCTTT. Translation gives CASSGELNTEAFF.

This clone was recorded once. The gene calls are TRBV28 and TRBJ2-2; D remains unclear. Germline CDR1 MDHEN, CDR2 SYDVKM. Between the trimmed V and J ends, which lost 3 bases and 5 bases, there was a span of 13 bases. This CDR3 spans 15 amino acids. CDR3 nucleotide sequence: TGTGCCAGCAGTTTGGAAGCAGGAATGACCGGGGAGCTGTTTTTT. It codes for CASSLEAGMTGELFF.

The chain's CDR3 is CASGQIQETQYF. CDR3 nucleotide sequence: TGTGCCAGCGGACAGATCCAAGAGACCCAGTACTTC. The rearrangement joins TRBV28 to TRBJ2-5, with D perhaps TRBD1 (6 bases). V lost 8 bases to trimming and J lost 1 base, with 8 bases between them. In germline, CDR1 is MDHEN, CDR2 SYDVKM. This CDR3 region has 12 residues.

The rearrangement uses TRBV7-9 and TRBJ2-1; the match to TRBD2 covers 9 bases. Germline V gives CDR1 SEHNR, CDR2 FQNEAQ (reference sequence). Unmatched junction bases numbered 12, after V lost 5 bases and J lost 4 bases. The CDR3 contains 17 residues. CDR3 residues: CASSPLRGLASYNEQFF. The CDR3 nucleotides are TGTGCCAGCAGCCCACTAAGGGGACTAGCCTCATACAATGAGCAGTTCTTC.

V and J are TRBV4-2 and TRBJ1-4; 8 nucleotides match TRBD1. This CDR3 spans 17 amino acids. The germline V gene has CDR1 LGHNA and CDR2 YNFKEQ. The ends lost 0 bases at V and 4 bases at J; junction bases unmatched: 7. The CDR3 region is CASSQESRGRGNEKLFF. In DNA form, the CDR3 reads TGTGCCAGCAGCCAAGAATCCAGGGGGCGCGGTAATGAAAAACTGTTTTTT.